These 6 T cell receptor beta chains came from one sample sequenced in a study of blood T cell repertoires in COVID-19. TCRdb's table, derived via immunoSEQ multiplex PCR, lists solely in-frame clones and lacks some. Of hundreds of thousands of clones in the sample, 65% to 90% were seen once. What was sequenced was peripheral blood. The receptor source for this set is a middle-aged man with active or convalescent COVID-19.

V gene TRBV2 combines with J gene TRBJ2-7; D ambiguous. The germline V gene encodes CDR1 SNHLY and CDR2 FYNNEI. Trimming stripped 6 bases from V and 6 bases from J, with 12 bases between. CDR3 length: 12 amino acids. The chain's CDR3 is CASRARPSEQYF. CDR3 DNA sequence: TGTGCCAGCAGGGCCAGGCCCAGCGAGCAGTACTTC.

This clone was seen once. The chain is built from TRBV5-4 and TRBJ2-5, with unresolved D. V lost 0 bases and J lost 0, with 3 bases in between. In germline, CDR1 is SGHNT, CDR2 YYREEE (reference sequence). The CDR3 totals 13 residues. The CDR3 sequence: CASSLVNQETQYF. CDR3 sequence (DNA): TGTGCCAGCAGCTTGGTCAACCAAGAGACCCAGTACTTC.

This chain connects TRBV29-1 to TRBJ2-5, with 9 bases matching TRBD2. The CDR3 is made up of 14 amino acids. The germline V gene encodes CDR1 SQVTM and CDR2 ANQGSEA. Losses at the gene ends were 3 bases for V and 9 bases for J; bases not matched to a gene: 11. The CDR3 DNA reads TGCAGCGTTGACTCGACTAGCGGATTCTGGTCCCAGTACTTC. Amino acid sequence: CSVDSTSGFWSQYF. The entire variable domain, with the rest obtained from reference TRBV29-1 and TRBJ2-5, is as follows: SAVISQKPSRDICQRGTSLTIQCQVDSQVTMMFWYRQQPGQSLTLIATANQGSEATYESGFVIDKFPISRPNLTFSTLTVSNMSPEDSSIYLCSVDSTSGFWSQYFGPGTRLLVL.

The J gene is TRBJ1-1, the V gene TRBV7-2; TRBD1 might be the D (5 bases). The V gene lost 3 bases and the J gene lost 8 bases, with 13 bases spanning the gap. The CDR3 length is 13 residues. The V gene's germline CDR1 is SGHTA and CDR2 FQGNSA. Here the CDR3 DNA reads TGTGCCAGCAGCTTTGAGCAGGGATTAGAAGCTTTCTTT. It yields the protein CASSFEQGLEAFF.

The rearrangement links TRBV6-6 to TRBJ1-4; weak D call: TRBD1 (6 bases). Germline V gene sequence: CDR1 MNHNY, CDR2 SVGAGI (reference sequence). The CDR3 totals 14 residues. Trimming took 0 bases from V and 5 from J, leaving 7 bases between them. The CDR3 DNA reads as TGTGCCAGCAGTTACTCAGGGGGAAATGAAAAACTGTTTTTT. It encodes CASSYSGGNEKLFF.

This clone was observed a few times. The rearrangement links TRBV27 to TRBJ1-6, with 8 bases matching TRBD1. V lost 2 bases and J lost 10; bases outside the gene matches: 7. From germline, CDR1 is MNHEY and CDR2 SMNVEV (reference sequence). The CDR3 has 15 amino acids. The CDR3 nucleotides are TGTGCCAGCAGTTTACTGGGACAGGATAGATCACCCCTCCACTTT. The encoded protein is CASSLLGQDRSPLHF.